This entry is about one TCR beta chain. These data belong to a study of beta chain features in type 1 diabetes. Every isolated RNA sample was fully reverse transcribed, so sequencing captured expressed TCRB transcripts. The method was immunoSEQ multiplex PCR; TCRdb's version includes in-frame clones alone and lacks a portion of them. The data contain 310,000 or so clones, 8% to 13% of them singletons. Germline CDR1 LNHDA, CDR2 SQIVND (reference sequence). This CDR3 is 15 amino acids long. V lost 7 bases and J lost 4; bases outside the gene matches: 11. The chain carries TRBV19 and TRBJ2-3; 7 bases are shared with TRBD2. Sequencing was performed on naive CD4+ T cells from blood. This TCR came from a woman younger than 45 in good health. CDR3 sequence (DNA): TGTGCCAGTACCTTATCGACTAGCCTCGCAGATACGCAGTATTTT. Encoded protein: CASTLSTSLADTQYF.